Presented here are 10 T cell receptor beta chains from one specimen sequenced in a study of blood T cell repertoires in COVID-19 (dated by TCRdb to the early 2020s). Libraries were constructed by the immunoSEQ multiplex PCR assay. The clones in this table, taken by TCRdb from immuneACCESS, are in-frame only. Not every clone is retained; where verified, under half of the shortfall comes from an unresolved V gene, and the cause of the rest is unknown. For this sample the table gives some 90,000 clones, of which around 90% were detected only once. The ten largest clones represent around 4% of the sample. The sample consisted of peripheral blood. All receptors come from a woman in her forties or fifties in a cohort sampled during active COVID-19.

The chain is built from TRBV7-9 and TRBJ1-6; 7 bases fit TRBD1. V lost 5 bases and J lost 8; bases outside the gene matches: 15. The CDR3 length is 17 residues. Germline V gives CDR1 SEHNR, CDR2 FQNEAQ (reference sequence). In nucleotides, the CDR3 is TGTGCCAGCAGCCCTACGCGGCCCGGGACAGTCTATTCACCCCTCCACTTT. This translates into CASSPTRPGTVYSPLHF.

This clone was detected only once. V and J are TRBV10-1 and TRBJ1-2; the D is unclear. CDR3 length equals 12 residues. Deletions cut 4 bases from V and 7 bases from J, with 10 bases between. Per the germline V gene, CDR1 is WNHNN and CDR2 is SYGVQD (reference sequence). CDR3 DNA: TGCGCCAGCAGTGCGGACGGGAGTGGCTACACCTTC. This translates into CASSADGSGYTF.

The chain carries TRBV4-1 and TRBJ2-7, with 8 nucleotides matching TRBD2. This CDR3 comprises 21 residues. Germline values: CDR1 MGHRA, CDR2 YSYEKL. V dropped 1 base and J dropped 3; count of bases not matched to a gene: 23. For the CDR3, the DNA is TGCGCCAGCAGCCAAGGACCCAGCACGGGGGGTTTAGCGGGGTCAGTCTACGAGCAGTACTTC. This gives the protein CASSQGPSTGGLAGSVYEQYF.

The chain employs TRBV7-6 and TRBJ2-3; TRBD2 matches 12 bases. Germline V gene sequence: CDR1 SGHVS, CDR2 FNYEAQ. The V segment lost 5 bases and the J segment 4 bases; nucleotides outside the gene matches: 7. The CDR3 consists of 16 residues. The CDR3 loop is CASSVTSGGPADTQYF. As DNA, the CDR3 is TGTGCCAGCAGCGTTACTAGCGGGGGGCCCGCAGATACGCAGTATTTT.

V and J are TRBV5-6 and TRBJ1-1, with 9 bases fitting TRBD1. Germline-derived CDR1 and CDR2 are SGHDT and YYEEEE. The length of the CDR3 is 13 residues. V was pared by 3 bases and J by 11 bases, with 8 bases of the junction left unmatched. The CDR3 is CASSWGQGTFAFF. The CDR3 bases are TGTGCCAGCAGCTGGGGACAGGGTACCTTCGCTTTCTTT.

CDR3 coding DNA: TGTGCCAGCAGTTCACAACAGGGGGCGGGAAATTCACCCCTCCACTTT. As protein: CASSSQQGAGNSPLHF. V and J are TRBV6-6 and TRBJ1-6; 9 bases map to TRBD1. J lost 7 bases, V lost 4 bases, and 8 bases had no gene match. This CDR3 contains 16 residues. Germline CDR1 MNHNY, CDR2 SVGAGI (reference sequence).

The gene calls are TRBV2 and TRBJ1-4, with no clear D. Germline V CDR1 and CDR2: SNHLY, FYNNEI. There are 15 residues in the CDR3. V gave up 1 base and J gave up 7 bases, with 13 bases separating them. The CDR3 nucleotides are TGTGCCAGCAGTGAAGGGACGGCTCGGGGTGAAAAACTGTTTTTT. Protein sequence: CASSEGTARGEKLFF.

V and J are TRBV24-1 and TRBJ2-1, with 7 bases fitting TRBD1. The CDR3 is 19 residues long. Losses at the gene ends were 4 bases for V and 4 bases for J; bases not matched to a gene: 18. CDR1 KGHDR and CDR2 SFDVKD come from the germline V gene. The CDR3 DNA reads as TGTGCCACCAGTGAGCCGACAGGGCTCCTCGGGGAAAGATACAATGAGCAGTTCTTC. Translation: CATSEPTGLLGERYNEQFF.

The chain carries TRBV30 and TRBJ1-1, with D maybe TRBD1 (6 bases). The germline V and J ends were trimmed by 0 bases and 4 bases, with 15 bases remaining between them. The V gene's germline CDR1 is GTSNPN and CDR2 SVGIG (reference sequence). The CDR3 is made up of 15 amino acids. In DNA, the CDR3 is TGTGCCTGGAGTGTACTAAATGGCAGGGGCACTGAAGCTTTCTTT. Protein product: CAWSVLNGRGTEAFF. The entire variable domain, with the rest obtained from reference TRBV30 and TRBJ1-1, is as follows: SQTIHQWPATLVQPVGSPLSLECTVEGTSNPNLYWYRQAAGRGLQLLFYSVGIGQISSEVPQNLSASRPQDRQFILSSKKLLLSDSGFYLCAWSVLNGRGTEAFFGQGTRLTVV.

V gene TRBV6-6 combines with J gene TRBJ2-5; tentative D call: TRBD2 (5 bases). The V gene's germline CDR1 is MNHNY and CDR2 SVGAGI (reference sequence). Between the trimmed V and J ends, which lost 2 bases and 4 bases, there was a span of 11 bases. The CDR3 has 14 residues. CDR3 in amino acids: CASSYERVVETQYF. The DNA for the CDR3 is TGTGCCAGCAGTTACGAGAGGGTGGTAGAGACCCAGTACTTC.